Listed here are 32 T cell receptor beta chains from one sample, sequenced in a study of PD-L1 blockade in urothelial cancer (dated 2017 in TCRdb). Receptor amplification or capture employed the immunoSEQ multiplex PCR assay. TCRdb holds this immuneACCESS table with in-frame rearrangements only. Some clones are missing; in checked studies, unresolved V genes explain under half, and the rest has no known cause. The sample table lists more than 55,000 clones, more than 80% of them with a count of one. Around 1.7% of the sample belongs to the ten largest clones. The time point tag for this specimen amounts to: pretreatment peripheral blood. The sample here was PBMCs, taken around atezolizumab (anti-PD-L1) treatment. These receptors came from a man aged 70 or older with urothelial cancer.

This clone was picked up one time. The chain's CDR3 is CASSSNSGATDTQYF. The CDR3 DNA sequence: TGTGCCAGCAGTTCCAATAGCGGGGCCACAGATACGCAGTATTTT. The chain employs TRBV6-5 and TRBJ2-3; TRBD2 matches 8 bases. The CDR3 is 15 amino acids. Losses at the gene ends were 4 bases for V and 2 bases for J; bases not matched to a gene: 5. From germline, CDR1 is MNHEY and CDR2 SVGAGI.

This CDR3 is CASSLGTSARQFF. For the CDR3, the DNA is TGTGCCAGCAGCCTCGGGACATCCGCAAGGCAGTTCTTC. The chain combines TRBV11-1 with TRBJ2-1, with a weak D call TRBD1 (6 bases). This CDR3 has 13 amino acids. From germline, CDR1 is SGHAT and CDR2 FQDESV (reference sequence). With 5 bases removed from V and 12 bases from J, the gap between germline ends came to 17 bases.

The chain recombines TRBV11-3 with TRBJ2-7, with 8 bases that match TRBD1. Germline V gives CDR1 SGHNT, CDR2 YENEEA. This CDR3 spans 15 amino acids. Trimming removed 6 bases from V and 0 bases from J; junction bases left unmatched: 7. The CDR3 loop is CASSPAGQASYEQYF. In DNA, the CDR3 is TGTGCCAGCAGTCCCGCGGGACAGGCCTCCTACGAGCAGTACTTC. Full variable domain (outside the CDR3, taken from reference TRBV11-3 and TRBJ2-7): EAGVVQSPRYKIIEKKQPVAFWCNPISGHNTLYWYLQNLGQGPELLIRYENEEAVDDSQLPKDRFSAERLKGVDSTLKIQPAELGDSAVYLCASSPAGQASYEQYFGPGTRLTVT.

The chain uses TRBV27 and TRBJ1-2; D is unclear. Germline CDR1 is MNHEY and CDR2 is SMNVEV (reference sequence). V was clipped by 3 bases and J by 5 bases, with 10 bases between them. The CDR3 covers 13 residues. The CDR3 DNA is TGTGCCAGCAGTTTTGTCCCTCTGTATGGCTACACCTTC. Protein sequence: CASSFVPLYGYTF.

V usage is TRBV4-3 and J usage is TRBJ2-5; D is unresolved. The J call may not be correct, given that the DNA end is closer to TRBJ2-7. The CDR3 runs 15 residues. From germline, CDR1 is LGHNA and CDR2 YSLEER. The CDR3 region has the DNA TGCGCCAGCAGCCAGGCATGGGCTTCATCCTACGAGCAGTACTTC. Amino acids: CASSQAWASSYEQYF.

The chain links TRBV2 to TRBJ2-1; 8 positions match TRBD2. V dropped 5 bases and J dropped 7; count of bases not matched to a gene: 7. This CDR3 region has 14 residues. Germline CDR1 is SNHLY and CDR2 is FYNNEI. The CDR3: CASSKREGTNEQFF. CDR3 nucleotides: TGTGCCAGCAGTAAACGGGAGGGTACAAATGAGCAGTTCTTC.

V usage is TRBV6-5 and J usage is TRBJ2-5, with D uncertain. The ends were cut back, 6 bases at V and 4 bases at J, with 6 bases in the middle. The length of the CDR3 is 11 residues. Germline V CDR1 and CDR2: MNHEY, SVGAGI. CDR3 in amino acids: CASSQRETQYF. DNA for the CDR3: TGTGCCAGCAGCCAGCGAGAGACCCAGTACTTC.

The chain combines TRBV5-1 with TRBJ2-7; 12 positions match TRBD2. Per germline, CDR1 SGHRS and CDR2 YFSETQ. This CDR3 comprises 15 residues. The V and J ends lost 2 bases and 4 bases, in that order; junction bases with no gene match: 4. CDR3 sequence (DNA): TGCGCCAGCAGCTTCGGGACTAGCGGGCAGTACGAGCAGTACTTC. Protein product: CASSFGTSGQYEQYF.

CDR3 region: CASGTSHGGELFF. In nucleotides, the CDR3 is TGTGCCTCCGGGACTAGCCATGGCGGGGAGCTGTTTTTT. The V call is TRBV2, the J call TRBJ2-2; 9 bases are a match to TRBD2. CDR1 SNHLY and CDR2 FYNNEI come from the germline V gene. CDR3 size: 13 residues. J lost 7 bases, V lost 11 bases, and 8 bases had no gene match.

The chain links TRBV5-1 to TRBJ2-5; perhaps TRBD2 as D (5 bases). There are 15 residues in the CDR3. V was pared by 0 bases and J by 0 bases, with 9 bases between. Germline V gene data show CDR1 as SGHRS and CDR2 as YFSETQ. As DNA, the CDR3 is TGCGCCAGCAGCTTGGGGCAGCGGTACCAAGAGACCCAGTACTTC. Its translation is CASSLGQRYQETQYF.

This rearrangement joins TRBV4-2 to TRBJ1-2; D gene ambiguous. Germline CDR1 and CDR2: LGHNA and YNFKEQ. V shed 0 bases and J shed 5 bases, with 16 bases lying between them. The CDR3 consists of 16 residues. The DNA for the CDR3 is TGTGCCAGCAGCCAAGAAGGAGACTCAGAGGTATATGGCTACACCTTC. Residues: CASSQEGDSEVYGYTF.

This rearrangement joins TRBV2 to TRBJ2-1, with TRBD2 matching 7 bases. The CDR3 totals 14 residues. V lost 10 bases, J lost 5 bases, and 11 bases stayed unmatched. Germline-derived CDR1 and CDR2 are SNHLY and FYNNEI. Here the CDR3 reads CATSGRVPHNEQFF. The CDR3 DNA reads TGTGCCACCTCGGGGAGGGTTCCCCACAATGAGCAGTTCTTC.

Here the CDR3 reads CSALTGAYGYTF. CDR3 coding DNA: TGCAGCGCTCTGACAGGGGCCTATGGCTACACCTTC. This chain uses TRBV29-1 with TRBJ1-2, with 8 bases aligning to TRBD1. V shed 7 bases, J shed 4 bases, and the junction held 5 bases outside the gene matches. This CDR3 has 12 residues. Germline CDR1 is SQVTM and CDR2 is ANQGSEA.

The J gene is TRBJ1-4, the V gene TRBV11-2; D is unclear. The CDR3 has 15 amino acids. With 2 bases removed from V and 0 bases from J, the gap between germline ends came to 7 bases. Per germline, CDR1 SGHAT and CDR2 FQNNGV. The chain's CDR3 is CASSLTSATNEKLFF. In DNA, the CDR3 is TGTGCCAGCAGCTTAACATCTGCAACTAATGAAAAACTGTTTTTT.

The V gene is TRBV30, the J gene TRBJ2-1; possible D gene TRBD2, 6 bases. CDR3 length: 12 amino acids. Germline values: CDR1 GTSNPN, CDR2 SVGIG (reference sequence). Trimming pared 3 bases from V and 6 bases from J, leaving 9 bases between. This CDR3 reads CAWRLGSNEQFF. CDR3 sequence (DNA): TGTGCCTGGAGGCTCGGGAGCAATGAGCAGTTCTTC.

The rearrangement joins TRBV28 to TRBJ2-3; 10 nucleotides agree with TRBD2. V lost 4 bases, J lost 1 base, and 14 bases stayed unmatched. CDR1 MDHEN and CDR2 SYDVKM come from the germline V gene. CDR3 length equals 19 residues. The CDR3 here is CASSSASGSALFGTDTQYF. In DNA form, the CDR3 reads TGTGCCAGCAGTTCCGCTAGCGGGAGTGCCCTATTCGGCACAGATACGCAGTATTTT.

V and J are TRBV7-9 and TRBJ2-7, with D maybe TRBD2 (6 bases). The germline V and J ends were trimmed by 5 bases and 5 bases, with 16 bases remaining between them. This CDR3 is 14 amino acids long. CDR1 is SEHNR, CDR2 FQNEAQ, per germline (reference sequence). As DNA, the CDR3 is TGTGCCAGCAGCCGTTTCGGGCGGGACGACGAGCAGTACTTC. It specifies CASSRFGRDDEQYF.

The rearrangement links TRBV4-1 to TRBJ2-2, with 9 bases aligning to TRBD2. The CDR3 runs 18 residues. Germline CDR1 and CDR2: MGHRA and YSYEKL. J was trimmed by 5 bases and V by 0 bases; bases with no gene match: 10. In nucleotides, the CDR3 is TGCGCCAGCAGCCAAGATAAGCGGGAGGCCATTTGGACCGGGGAGCTGTTTTTT. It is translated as CASSQDKREAIWTGELFF.

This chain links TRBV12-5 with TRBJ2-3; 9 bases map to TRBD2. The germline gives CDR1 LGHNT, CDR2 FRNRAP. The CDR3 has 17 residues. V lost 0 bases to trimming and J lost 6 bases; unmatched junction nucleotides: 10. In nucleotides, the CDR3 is TGTGCTAGTGGTTTGGTAGGGACTAGCAGGGGGTCGGATACGCAGTATTTT. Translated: CASGLVGTSRGSDTQYF. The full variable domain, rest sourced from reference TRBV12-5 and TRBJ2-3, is DARVTQTPRHKVTEMGQEVTMRCQPILGHNTVFWYRQTMMQGLELLAYFRNRAPLDDSGMPKDRFSAEMPDATLATLKIQPSEPRDSAVYFCASGLVGTSRGSDTQYFGPGTRLTVL.

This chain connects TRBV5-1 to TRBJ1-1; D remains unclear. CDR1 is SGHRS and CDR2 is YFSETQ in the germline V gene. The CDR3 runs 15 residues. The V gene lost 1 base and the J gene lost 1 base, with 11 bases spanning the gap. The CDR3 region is CASSLTGKGNTEAFF. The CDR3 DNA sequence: TGCGCCAGCAGCTTGACCGGGAAAGGGAACACTGAAGCTTTCTTT.

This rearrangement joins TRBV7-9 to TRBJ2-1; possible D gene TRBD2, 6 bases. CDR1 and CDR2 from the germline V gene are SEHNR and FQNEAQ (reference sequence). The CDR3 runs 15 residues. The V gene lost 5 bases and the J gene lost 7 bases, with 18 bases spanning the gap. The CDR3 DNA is TGTGCCAGCAGCCCCGGCCCGGGGGACGGGAATGAGCAGTTCTTC. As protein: CASSPGPGDGNEQFF. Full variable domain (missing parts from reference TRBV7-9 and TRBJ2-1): DTGVSQNPRHKITKRGQNVTFRCDPISEHNRLYWYRQTLGQGPEFLTYFQNEAQLEKSRLLSDRFSAERPKGSFSTLEIQRTEQGDSAMYLCASSPGPGDGNEQFFGPGTRLTVL.

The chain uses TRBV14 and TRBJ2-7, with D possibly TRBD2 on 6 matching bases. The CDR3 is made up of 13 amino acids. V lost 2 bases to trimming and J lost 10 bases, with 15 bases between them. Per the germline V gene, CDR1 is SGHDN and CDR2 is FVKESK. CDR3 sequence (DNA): TGTGCCAGCAGCCAACCGACGGGGACTTTCCAGTACTTC. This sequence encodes CASSQPTGTFQYF. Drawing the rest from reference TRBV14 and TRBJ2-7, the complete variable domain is EAGVTQFPSHSVIEKGQTVTLRCDPISGHDNLYWYRRVMGKEIKFLLHFVKESKQDESGMPNNRFLAERTGGTYSTLKVQPAELEDSGVYFCASSQPTGTFQYFGPGTRLTVT.

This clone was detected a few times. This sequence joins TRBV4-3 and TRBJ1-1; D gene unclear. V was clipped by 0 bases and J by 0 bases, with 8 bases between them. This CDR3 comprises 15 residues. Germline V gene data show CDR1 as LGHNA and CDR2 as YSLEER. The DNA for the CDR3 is TGCGCCAGCAGCCAAGATCCGGGTCTGAACACTGAAGCTTTCTTT. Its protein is CASSQDPGLNTEAFF.

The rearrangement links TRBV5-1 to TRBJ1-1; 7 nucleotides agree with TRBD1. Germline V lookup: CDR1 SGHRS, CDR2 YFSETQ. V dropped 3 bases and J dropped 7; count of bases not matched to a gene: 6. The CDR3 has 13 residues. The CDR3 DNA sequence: TGCGCCAGCAGCTCCGGACAGGTCGATGAAGCTTTCTTT. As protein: CASSSGQVDEAFF.

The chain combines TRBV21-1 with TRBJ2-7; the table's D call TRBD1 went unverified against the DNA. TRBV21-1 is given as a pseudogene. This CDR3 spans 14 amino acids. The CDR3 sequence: CASSNGQGVYEQYF. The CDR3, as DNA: TGTGCCAGCAGCAACGGACAGGGGGTCTACGAGCAGTACTTC.

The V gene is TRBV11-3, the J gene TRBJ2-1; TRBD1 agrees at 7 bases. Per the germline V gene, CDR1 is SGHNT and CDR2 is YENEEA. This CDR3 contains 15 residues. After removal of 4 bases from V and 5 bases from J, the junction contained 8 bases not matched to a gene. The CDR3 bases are TGTGCCAGCAGCTCCCGGCAGGGGGTCCACAATGAGCAGTTCTTC. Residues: CASSSRQGVHNEQFF.

The CDR3 DNA is TGTGCCAGCAGCCTTCTGGGGGCGATTGAAGCTTTCTTT. Protein sequence: CASSLLGAIEAFF. The chain combines TRBV28 with TRBJ1-1, with a weak D call TRBD1 (6 bases). Trimming left V 6 bases short and J 7 bases short, with 15 bases between. Per the germline V gene, CDR1 is MDHEN and CDR2 is SYDVKM. CDR3 size: 13 residues.

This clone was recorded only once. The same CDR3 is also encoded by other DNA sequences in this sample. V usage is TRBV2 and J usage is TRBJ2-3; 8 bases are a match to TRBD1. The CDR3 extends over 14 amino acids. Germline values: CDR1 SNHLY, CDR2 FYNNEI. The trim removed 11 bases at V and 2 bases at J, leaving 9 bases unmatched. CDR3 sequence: CASQTGAYTDTQYF. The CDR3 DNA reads TGTGCCTCCCAGACAGGGGCGTACACAGATACGCAGTATTTT.

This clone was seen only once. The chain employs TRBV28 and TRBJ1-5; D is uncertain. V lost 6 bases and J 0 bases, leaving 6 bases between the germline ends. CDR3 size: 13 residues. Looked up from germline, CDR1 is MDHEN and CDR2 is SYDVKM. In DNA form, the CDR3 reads TGTGCCAGCAGCCCCCTTAGCAATCAGCCCCAGCATTTT. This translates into CASSPLSNQPQHF.

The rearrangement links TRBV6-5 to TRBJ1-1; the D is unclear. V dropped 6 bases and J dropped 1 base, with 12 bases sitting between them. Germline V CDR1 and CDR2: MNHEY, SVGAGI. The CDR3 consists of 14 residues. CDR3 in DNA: TGTGCCAGCAGCAAACGCCAAGCGAACACTGAAGCTTTCTTT. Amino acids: CASSKRQANTEAFF.

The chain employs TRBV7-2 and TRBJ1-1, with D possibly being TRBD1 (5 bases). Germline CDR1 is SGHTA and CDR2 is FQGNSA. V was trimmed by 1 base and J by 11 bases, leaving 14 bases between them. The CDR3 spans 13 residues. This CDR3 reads CASSLDRGDGAFF. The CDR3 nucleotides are TGTGCCAGCAGCTTAGATCGCGGGGACGGCGCTTTCTTT.

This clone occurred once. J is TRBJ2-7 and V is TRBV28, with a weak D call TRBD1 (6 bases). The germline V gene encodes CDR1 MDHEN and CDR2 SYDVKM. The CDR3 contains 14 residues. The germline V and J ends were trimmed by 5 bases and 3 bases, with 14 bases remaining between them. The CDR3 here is CASSILQGFYEQYF. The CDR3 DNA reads TGTGCCAGCAGTATCTTACAGGGCTTCTACGAGCAGTACTTC.